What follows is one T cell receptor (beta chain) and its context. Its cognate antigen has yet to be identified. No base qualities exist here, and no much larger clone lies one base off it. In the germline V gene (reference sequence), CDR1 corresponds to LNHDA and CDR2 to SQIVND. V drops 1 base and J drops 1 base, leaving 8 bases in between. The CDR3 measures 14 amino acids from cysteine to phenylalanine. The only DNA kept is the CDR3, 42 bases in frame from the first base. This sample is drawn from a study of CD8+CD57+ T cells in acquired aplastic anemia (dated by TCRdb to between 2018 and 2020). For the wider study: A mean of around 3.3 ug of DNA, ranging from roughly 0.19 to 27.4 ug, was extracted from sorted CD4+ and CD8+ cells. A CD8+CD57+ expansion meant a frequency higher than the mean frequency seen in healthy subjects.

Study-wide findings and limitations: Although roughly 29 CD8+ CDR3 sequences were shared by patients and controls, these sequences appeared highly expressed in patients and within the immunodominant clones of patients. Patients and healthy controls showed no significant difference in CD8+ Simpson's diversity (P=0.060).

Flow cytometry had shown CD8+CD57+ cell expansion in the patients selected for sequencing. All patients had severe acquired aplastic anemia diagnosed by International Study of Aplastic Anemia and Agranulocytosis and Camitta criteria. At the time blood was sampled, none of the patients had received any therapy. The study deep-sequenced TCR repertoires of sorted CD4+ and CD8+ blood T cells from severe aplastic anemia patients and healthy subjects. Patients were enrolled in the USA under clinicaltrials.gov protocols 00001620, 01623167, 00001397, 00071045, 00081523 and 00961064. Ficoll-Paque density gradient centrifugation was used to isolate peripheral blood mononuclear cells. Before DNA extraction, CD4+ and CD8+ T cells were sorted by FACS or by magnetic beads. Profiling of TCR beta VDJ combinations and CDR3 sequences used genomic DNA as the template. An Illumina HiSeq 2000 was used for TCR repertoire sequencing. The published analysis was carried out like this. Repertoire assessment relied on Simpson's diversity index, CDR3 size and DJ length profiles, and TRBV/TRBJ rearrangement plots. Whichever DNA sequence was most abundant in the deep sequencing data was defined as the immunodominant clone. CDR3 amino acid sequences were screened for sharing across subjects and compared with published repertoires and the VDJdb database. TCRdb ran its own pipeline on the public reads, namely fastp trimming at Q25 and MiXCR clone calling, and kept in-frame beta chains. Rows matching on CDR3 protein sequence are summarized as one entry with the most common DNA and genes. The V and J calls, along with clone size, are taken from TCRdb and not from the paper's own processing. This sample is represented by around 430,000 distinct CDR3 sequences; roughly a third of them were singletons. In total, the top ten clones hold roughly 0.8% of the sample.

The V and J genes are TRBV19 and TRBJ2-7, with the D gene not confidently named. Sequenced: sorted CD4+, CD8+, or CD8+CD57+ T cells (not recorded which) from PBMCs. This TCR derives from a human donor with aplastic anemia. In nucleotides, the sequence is TGTGCCAGTAGTATAGGAGATCATTCCTACGAGCAGTACTTC. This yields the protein CASSIGDHSYEQYF.